Listed below are T cell receptor beta chains from one sample, sequenced in a study of regulatory T cells in long-lasting Graves disease. TCRdb reprocessed the multiplex PCR reads via MiXCR and lists one record per CDR3 protein. Of around 500,000 distinct CDR3 sequences in the sample, around 20% were seen once. Material: peripheral blood mononuclear cells (PBMCs), obtained when the disease was refractory, from a patient treated with antithyroid drugs. The receptors were sampled from a female donor with Graves disease. The CDR3 runs from the conserved cysteine through the conserved F or W. A D gene is named only where the DNA matches it firmly. Clone size appears in some rows only: once, few, many, or a class for an expanded clone.

J gene: TRBJ2-7
clone size: many
D gene: .
V gene: TRBV2
CDR3 protein: CASSDGSYTSYEQYF
CDR3 DNA: TGTGCCAGCAGTGATGGCAGTTATACATCCTACGAGCAGTACTTC

J gene: TRBJ1-6
clone size: many
D gene: .
V gene: TRBV28
CDR3 protein: CASSLTGGANNSPLHF
CDR3 DNA: TGTGCCAGCAGTTTAACGGGGGGCGCGAATAATTCACCCCTCCACTTT

J gene: TRBJ2-7
clone size: .
D gene: TRBD1
V gene: TRBV4-1
CDR3 protein: CASSQGGQGVSYEQYF
CDR3 DNA: TGCGCCAGCAGCCAAGGAGGACAGGGGGTTTCCTACGAGCAGTACTTC

J gene: TRBJ1-2
clone size: few
D gene: .
V gene: TRBV6-5
CDR3 protein: CASSYSSLGGSYGYTF
CDR3 DNA: TGTGCCAGCAGTTACTCTTCCCTCGGGGGTAGCTATGGCTACACCTTC

J gene: TRBJ2-7
clone size: .
D gene: TRBD2
V gene: TRBV5-6
CDR3 protein: CASSLTSGVYEQYF
CDR3 DNA: TGTGCCAGCAGCTTGACTAGCGGGGTTTACGAGCAGTACTTC

J gene: TRBJ2-5
clone size: once
D gene: .
V gene: TRBV6-1
CDR3 protein: CASSETNRPGVVSQYF
CDR3 DNA: TGTGCCAGCAGTGAAACGAACAGGCCCGGGGTGGTGTCCCAGTACTTC

J gene: TRBJ1-1
clone size: many
D gene: .
V gene: TRBV18
CDR3 protein: CASSYRQDTEAFF
CDR3 DNA: TGTGCCAGCTCATACAGACAAGACACTGAAGCTTTCTTT

J gene: TRBJ1-3
clone size: few
D gene: .
V gene: TRBV6-1
CDR3 protein: CASSEPGDSSGNTIYF
CDR3 DNA: TGTGCCAGCAGTGAACCCGGCGATTCCTCTGGAAACACCATATATTTT

J gene: TRBJ2-1
clone size: .
D gene: .
V gene: TRBV11-2
CDR3 protein: CASSLTGAGVSEQFF
CDR3 DNA: TGTGCCAGCAGCCTGACTGGAGCCGGGGTCTCTGAGCAGTTCTTC

J gene: TRBJ2-7
clone size: many
D gene: TRBD2
V gene: TRBV2
CDR3 protein: CASSGSGTYEQYF
CDR3 DNA: TGTGCCAGCAGTGGGAGCGGGACCTACGAGCAGTACTTC

J gene: TRBJ2-7
clone size: .
D gene: .
V gene: TRBV14
CDR3 protein: CASSQVGRWEQYF
CDR3 DNA: TGTGCCAGCAGCCAAGTTGGAAGGTGGGAGCAGTACTTC

J gene: TRBJ1-3
clone size: .
D gene: TRBD1
V gene: TRBV30
CDR3 protein: CAWRTQGKTGNTIYF
CDR3 DNA: TGTGCCTGGAGGACACAGGGGAAGACTGGAAACACCATATATTTT

J gene: TRBJ2-7
clone size: many
D gene: TRBD2
V gene: TRBV29-1
CDR3 protein: CSVVPGLSTSGRYEQYF
CDR3 DNA: TGCAGCGTTGTCCCCGGGCTCTCGACTAGCGGGAGGTACGAGCAGTACTTC

J gene: TRBJ2-7
clone size: .
D gene: .
V gene: TRBV7-9
CDR3 protein: CASSGHRLVSYEQYF
CDR3 DNA: TGTGCCAGCAGCGGACACAGACTAGTCTCCTACGAGCAGTACTTC

J gene: TRBJ2-3
clone size: few
D gene: .
V gene: TRBV28
CDR3 protein: CASSPLRGWGTDTQYF
CDR3 DNA: TGTGCCAGCAGTCCCCTCAGGGGTTGGGGCACAGATACGCAGTATTTT

J gene: TRBJ1-2
clone size: few
D gene: .
V gene: TRBV18
CDR3 protein: CASSPINLPKGGSGYTF
CDR3 DNA: TGTGCCAGCTCACCAATAAATTTACCGAAGGGGGGCAGTGGCTACACCTTC

J gene: TRBJ2-7
clone size: many
D gene: .
V gene: TRBV28
CDR3 protein: CASSLYGKRYEQYF
CDR3 DNA: TGTGCCAGCAGTTTATACGGTAAACGATACGAGCAGTACTTC

J gene: TRBJ1-1
clone size: many
D gene: .
V gene: TRBV30
CDR3 protein: CAWRGGLNTEAFF
CDR3 DNA: TGTGCCTGGAGAGGTGGGTTGAACACTGAAGCTTTCTTT

J gene: TRBJ1-2
clone size: many
D gene: TRBD1
V gene: TRBV5-1
CDR3 protein: CASSLGTGGNGYTF
CDR3 DNA: TGCGCCAGCAGCTTGGGGACAGGGGGAAATGGCTACACCTTC

J gene: TRBJ1-1
clone size: few
D gene: .
V gene: TRBV3-2
CDR3 protein: CASSLNFTGPMNTEAFF
CDR3 DNA: TGTGCCAGCAGCCTTAACTTCACGGGACCCATGAACACTGAAGCTTTCTTT

J gene: TRBJ1-5
clone size: many
D gene: .
V gene: TRBV6-1
CDR3 protein: CASIPGNSNQPQHF
CDR3 DNA: TGTGCCAGCATCCCAGGGAATAGCAATCAGCCCCAGCATTTT

J gene: TRBJ1-2
clone size: many
D gene: TRBD1
V gene: TRBV28
CDR3 protein: CARGQGRFRYHGYTF
CDR3 DNA: TGTGCCCGCGGACAGGGGCGTTTTCGGTACCATGGCTACACCTTC

J gene: TRBJ1-5
clone size: .
D gene: TRBD1
V gene: TRBV20-1
CDR3 protein: CSARLNQGVGNQPQHF
CDR3 DNA: TGCAGTGCTAGACTAAACCAGGGGGTAGGCAATCAGCCCCAGCATTTT

J gene: TRBJ1-1
clone size: many
D gene: .
V gene: TRBV27
CDR3 protein: CASSYALDDGAEAFF
CDR3 DNA: TGTGCCAGCAGTTACGCCCTAGATGATGGGGCTGAAGCTTTCTTT

J gene: TRBJ2-2
clone size: few
D gene: TRBD2
V gene: TRBV6-5
CDR3 protein: CASSYRVAGVRWGTGELFF
CDR3 DNA: TGTGCCAGCAGTTACCGGGTAGCGGGAGTCCGATGGGGCACCGGGGAGCTGTTTTTT

J gene: TRBJ2-7
clone size: many
D gene: .
V gene: TRBV29-1
CDR3 protein: CSVEGGGYEQYF
CDR3 DNA: TGCAGCGTTGAGGGAGGGGGCTACGAGCAGTACTTC

J gene: TRBJ1-2
clone size: many
D gene: .
V gene: TRBV28
CDR3 protein: CASSLLRQYGYTF
CDR3 DNA: TGTGCCAGCAGTTTACTGCGGCAATATGGCTACACCTTC

J gene: TRBJ2-7
clone size: .
D gene: .
V gene: TRBV10-3
CDR3 protein: CAIRPDGTHAYEQYF
CDR3 DNA: TGTGCCATCAGACCCGACGGGACTCATGCCTACGAGCAGTACTTC

J gene: TRBJ2-3
clone size: .
D gene: .
V gene: TRBV4-2
CDR3 protein: CASSQEGPGIYEQYF
CDR3 DNA: TGTGCCAGCAGCCAAGAAGGCCCCGGGATATACGAGCAGTATTTT

J gene: TRBJ2-7
clone size: few
D gene: .
V gene: TRBV30
CDR3 protein: CAWSSGNEQYF
CDR3 DNA: TGTGCCTGGAGCAGTGGGAATGAGCAGTACTTC

J gene: TRBJ2-7
clone size: few
D gene: .
V gene: TRBV20-1
CDR3 protein: CSASFVVAYEQYF
CDR3 DNA: TGCAGTGCCAGCTTCGTAGTCGCCTACGAGCAGTACTTC

J gene: TRBJ2-5
clone size: many
D gene: TRBD2
V gene: TRBV6-1
CDR3 protein: CASSQPRAGGQETQYF
CDR3 DNA: TGTGCCAGCAGTCAGCCAAGGGCGGGAGGACAAGAGACCCAGTACTTC

J gene: TRBJ1-6
clone size: many
D gene: TRBD1
V gene: TRBV20-1
CDR3 protein: CSAVTGDDSSPLHF
CDR3 DNA: TGCAGTGCCGTGACAGGGGATGATAGTTCACCCCTCCACTTT

J gene: TRBJ2-7
clone size: many
D gene: .
V gene: TRBV6-1
CDR3 protein: CASSDYYEQYF
CDR3 DNA: TGTGCCAGCAGTGACTACTACGAGCAGTACTTC

J gene: TRBJ2-2
clone size: few
D gene: .
V gene: TRBV28
CDR3 protein: CASSYRIIRDIATGELFF
CDR3 DNA: TGTGCCAGCAGCTACAGAATTATCCGGGACATTGCCACCGGGGAGCTGTTTTTT

J gene: TRBJ2-2
clone size: few
D gene: TRBD2
V gene: TRBV19
CDR3 protein: CASSISGRYTGELFF
CDR3 DNA: TGTGCCAGTAGTATATCCGGGAGGTACACCGGGGAGCTGTTTTTT

J gene: TRBJ2-7
clone size: .
D gene: TRBD2
V gene: TRBV7-2
CDR3 protein: CASSLIGLAGDF
CDR3 DNA: TGTGCCAGCAGCTTAATTGGATTAGCGGGGGACTTC

J gene: TRBJ1-6
clone size: .
D gene: .
V gene: TRBV7-2
CDR3 protein: CASSLRGFGNSPLHF
CDR3 DNA: TGTGCCAGCAGCCTACGAGGTTTTGGGAATTCACCCCTCCACTTT

J gene: TRBJ1-1
clone size: many
D gene: .
V gene: TRBV11-1
CDR3 protein: CASSTPGRSEAFF
CDR3 DNA: TGTGCCAGCAGCACGCCCGGGCGATCTGAAGCTTTCTTT

J gene: TRBJ2-7
clone size: many
D gene: TRBD2
V gene: TRBV7-6
CDR3 protein: CASSRLAGDPEQYF
CDR3 DNA: TGTGCCAGCAGCCGCCTAGCGGGAGACCCCGAGCAGTACTTC

J gene: TRBJ1-1
clone size: many
D gene: .
V gene: TRBV2
CDR3 protein: CASKTGLNTEAFF
CDR3 DNA: TGTGCCAGCAAAACAGGGTTAAACACTGAAGCTTTCTTT

J gene: TRBJ1-5
clone size: .
D gene: .
V gene: TRBV20-1
CDR3 protein: CSARHPTGLEPQHF
CDR3 DNA: TGCAGTGCTCGCCATCCGACAGGTTTGGAGCCCCAGCATTTT

J gene: TRBJ1-4
clone size: .
D gene: .
V gene: TRBV11-2
CDR3 protein: CASSFRKGFNEKLFF
CDR3 DNA: TGTGCCAGCAGCTTTAGGAAGGGTTTTAATGAAAAACTGTTTTTT

J gene: TRBJ1-1
clone size: .
D gene: TRBD1
V gene: TRBV7-6
CDR3 protein: CASSLQGALNTEAFF
CDR3 DNA: TGTGCCAGCAGCTTACAGGGGGCTTTGAACACTGAAGCTTTCTTT

J gene: TRBJ1-1
clone size: many
D gene: .
V gene: TRBV20-1
CDR3 protein: CSAREQGNTEAFF
CDR3 DNA: TGCAGTGCTAGGGAACAGGGAAACACTGAAGCTTTCTTT

J gene: TRBJ2-7
clone size: many
D gene: .
V gene: TRBV10-3
CDR3 protein: CAIRHDSYEQYF
CDR3 DNA: TGTGCCATCAGGCATGACTCCTACGAGCAGTACTTC

J gene: TRBJ2-7
clone size: many
D gene: .
V gene: TRBV6-1
CDR3 protein: CASSEGWASPGAFSYEQYF
CDR3 DNA: TGTGCCAGCAGTGAAGGTTGGGCCTCGCCGGGAGCCTTCTCCTACGAGCAGTACTTC

J gene: TRBJ1-2
clone size: .
D gene: TRBD1
V gene: TRBV9
CDR3 protein: CASSVGQGGGGYTF
CDR3 DNA: TGTGCCAGCAGCGTAGGACAGGGCGGCGGTGGCTACACCTTC

J gene: TRBJ1-2
clone size: many
D gene: .
V gene: TRBV6-1
CDR3 protein: CASCISAGGGYTF
CDR3 DNA: TGTGCCAGCTGCATTTCCGCAGGTGGTGGCTACACCTTC

J gene: TRBJ2-5
clone size: many
D gene: TRBD2
V gene: TRBV7-3
CDR3 protein: CASSHLAGEAETQYF
CDR3 DNA: TGTGCCAGCAGTCATCTAGCGGGAGAGGCGGAGACCCAGTACTTC

J gene: TRBJ2-7
clone size: .
D gene: TRBD2
V gene: TRBV13
CDR3 protein: CASSLQRERDYEQYF
CDR3 DNA: TGTGCCAGCAGCCTCCAGCGGGAGAGGGACTACGAGCAGTACTTC

J gene: TRBJ2-1
clone size: few
D gene: .
V gene: TRBV6-1
CDR3 protein: CASRGPSSYNEQFF
CDR3 DNA: TGTGCCAGCAGGGGACCAAGCTCCTACAATGAGCAGTTCTTC

J gene: TRBJ2-7
clone size: .
D gene: TRBD2
V gene: TRBV27
CDR3 protein: CASGRTTSGRVEQYF
CDR3 DNA: TGTGCCAGCGGCCGAACGACTAGCGGGAGAGTCGAGCAGTACTTC

J gene: TRBJ2-5
clone size: .
D gene: .
V gene: TRBV4-2
CDR3 protein: CASSPSQGGGTETQYF
CDR3 DNA: TGTGCCAGCAGCCCAAGCCAGGGGGGTGGTACGGAGACCCAGTACTTC